Sequencing of this T cell receptor (beta chain) was carried out in a study of T-cell memory formation after mild COVID-19. 5'RACE with constant-segment primers built TCRalpha and TCRbeta cDNA libraries with UMIs. TCRdb reprocessed the 5' RACE reads with MiXCR, giving one entry per CDR3 protein. The top ten clones hold about 8.1% of a sample with 560,000 or so distinct CDR3 sequences, around 16% of them seen once. This clonotype turned up a few times. Germline V gene lookup returns CDR1 SEHNR and CDR2 FQNEAQ (reference sequence). V trimming: 1 base; J trimming: 4 bases; junction bases outside the gene matches: 8. The CDR3 length is 16 residues.

This chain uses TRBV7-9 with TRBJ2-3; 7 bases map to TRBD2. The source is an adult woman who had mild COVID-19 (a few samples of this study predate the infection). Cell type and time point are not known. Sequences were obtained from PBMCs or a T cell subset sorted from them (not recorded which). The CDR3 loop reads CASSLVGLVSPDTQYF. In DNA, the CDR3 is TGTGCCAGCAGCTTAGTTGGACTAGTAAGCCCAGATACGCAGTATTTT.